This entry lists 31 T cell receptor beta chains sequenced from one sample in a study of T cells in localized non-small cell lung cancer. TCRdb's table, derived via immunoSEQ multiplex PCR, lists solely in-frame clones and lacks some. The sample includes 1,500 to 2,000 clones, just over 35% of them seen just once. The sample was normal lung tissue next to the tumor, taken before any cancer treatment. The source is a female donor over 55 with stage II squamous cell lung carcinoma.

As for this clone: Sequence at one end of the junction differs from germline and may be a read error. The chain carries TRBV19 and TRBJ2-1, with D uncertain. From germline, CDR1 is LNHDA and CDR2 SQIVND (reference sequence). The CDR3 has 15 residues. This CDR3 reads CASSINRVNYDEQFF. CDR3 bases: TGTGCCAGTAGTATTAATAGGGTTAACTACGATGAGCAGTTCTTC. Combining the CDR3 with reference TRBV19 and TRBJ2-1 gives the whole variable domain DGGITQSPKYLFRKEGQNVTLSCEQNLNHDAMYWYRQDPGQGLRLIYYSQIVNDFQKGDIAEGYSVSREKKESFPLTVTSAQKNPTAFYLCASSINRVNYDEQFFGPGTRLTVL.

CDR3 loop: CASSIASGDEQFF. The CDR3 DNA sequence: TGTGCCAGTAGTATAGCCTCAGGGGATGAGCAGTTCTTC. The rearrangement links TRBV19 to TRBJ2-1; weak D call: TRBD1 (6 bases). Trimming took off 1 base at V and 8 bases at J, with 9 bases between the two ends. From germline, CDR1 is LNHDA and CDR2 SQIVND (reference sequence). The CDR3 spans 13 residues.

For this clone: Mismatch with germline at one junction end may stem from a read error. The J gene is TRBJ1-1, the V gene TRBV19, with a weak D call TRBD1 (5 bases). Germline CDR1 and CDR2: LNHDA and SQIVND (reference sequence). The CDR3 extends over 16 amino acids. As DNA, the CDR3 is TGTGTCAGTAGCCCAGAGGCCCGCAGGGTGAACACTGAAGCTTTCTTT. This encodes CVSSPEARRVNTEAFF.

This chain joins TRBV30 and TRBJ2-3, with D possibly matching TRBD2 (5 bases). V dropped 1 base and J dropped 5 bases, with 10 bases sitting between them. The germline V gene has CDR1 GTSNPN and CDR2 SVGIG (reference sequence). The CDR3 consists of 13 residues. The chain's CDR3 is CAWSETGRDTQYF. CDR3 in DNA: TGTGCCTGGAGTGAAACGGGGAGAGATACGCAGTATTTT.

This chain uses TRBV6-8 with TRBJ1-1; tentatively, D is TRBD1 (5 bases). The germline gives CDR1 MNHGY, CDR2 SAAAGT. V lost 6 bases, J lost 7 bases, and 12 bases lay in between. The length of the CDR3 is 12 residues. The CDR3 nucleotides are TGTGCCAGCAGCACTTCTGACAGTGAAGCTTTCTTT. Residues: CASSTSDSEAFF.

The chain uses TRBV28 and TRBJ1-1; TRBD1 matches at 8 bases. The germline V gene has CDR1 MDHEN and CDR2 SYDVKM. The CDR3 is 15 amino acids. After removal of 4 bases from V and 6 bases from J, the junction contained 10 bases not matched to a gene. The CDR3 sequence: CASSSDRVIIAEAFF. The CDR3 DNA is TGTGCCAGCAGTTCGGACAGGGTGATAATCGCTGAAGCTTTCTTT.

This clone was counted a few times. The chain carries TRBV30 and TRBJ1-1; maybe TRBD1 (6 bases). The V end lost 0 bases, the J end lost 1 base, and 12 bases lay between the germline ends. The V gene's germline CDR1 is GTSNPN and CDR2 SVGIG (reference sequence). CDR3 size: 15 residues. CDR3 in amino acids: CAWSVERGGNTEAFF. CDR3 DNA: TGTGCCTGGAGTGTAGAGAGGGGGGGGAACACTGAAGCTTTCTTT.

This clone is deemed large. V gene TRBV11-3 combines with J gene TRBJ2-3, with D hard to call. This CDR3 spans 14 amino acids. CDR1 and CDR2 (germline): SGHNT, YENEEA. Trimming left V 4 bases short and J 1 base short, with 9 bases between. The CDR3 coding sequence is TGTGCCAGCAGCTGGGCTCCTCGCACAGATACGCAGTATTTT. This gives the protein CASSWAPRTDTQYF.

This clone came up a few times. CDR3 nucleotide sequence: TGCGCCAGCACCCCGGGGGCCCGGACTACTCAAGAGACCCAGTACTTC. Translation gives CASTPGARTTQETQYF. This chain connects TRBV5-1 to TRBJ2-5; D possibly matches TRBD1 or TRBD2 (6 bases each). From germline, CDR1 is SGHRS and CDR2 YFSETQ. This CDR3 has 16 residues. V was trimmed by 6 bases and J by 2 bases, leaving 20 bases between them.

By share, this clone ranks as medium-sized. The CDR3 here is CASSPVASYVGQYF. The CDR3 DNA reads TGCGCCAGCAGCCCTGTAGCATCCTACGTCGGGCAGTACTTC. The chain combines TRBV4-1 with TRBJ2-7; no clear D gene. Germline loops: CDR1 MGHRA, CDR2 YSYEKL. V was clipped by 4 bases and J by 9 bases, with 19 bases between them. The length of the CDR3 is 14 residues.

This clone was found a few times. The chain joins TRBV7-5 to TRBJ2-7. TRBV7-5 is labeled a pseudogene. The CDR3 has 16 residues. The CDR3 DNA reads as TGTGCCAGCAGCCCGTCCCGGAAGGGAAAAGTTGGCGAGCAGTACTTC. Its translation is CASSPSRKGKVGEQYF.

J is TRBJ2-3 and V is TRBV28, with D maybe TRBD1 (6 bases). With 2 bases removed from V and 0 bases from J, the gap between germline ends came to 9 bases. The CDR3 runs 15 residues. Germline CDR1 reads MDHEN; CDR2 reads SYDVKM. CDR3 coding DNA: TGTGCCAGCAGTTTAAGACAGGAGAGCACAGATACGCAGTATTTT. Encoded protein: CASSLRQESTDTQYF.

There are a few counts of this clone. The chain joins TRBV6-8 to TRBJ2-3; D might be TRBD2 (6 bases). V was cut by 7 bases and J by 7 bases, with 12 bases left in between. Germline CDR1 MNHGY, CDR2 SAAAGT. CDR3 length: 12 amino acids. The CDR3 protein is CASKGGGNTQYF. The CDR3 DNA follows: TGTGCCAGCAAAGGTGGAGGGAATACGCAGTATTTT.

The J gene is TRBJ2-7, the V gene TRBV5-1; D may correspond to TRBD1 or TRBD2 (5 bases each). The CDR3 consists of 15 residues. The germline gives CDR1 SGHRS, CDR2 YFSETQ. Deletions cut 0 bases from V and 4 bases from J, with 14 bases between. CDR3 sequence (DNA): TGCGCCAGCAGCTTGGCATTCGGGGCTGCTTACGAGCAGTACTTC. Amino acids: CASSLAFGAAYEQYF.

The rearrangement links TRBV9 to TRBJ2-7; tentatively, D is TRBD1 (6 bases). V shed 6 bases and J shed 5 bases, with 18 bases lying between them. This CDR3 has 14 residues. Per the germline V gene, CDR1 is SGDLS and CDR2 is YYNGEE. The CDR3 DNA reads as TGTGCCAGCAACGGAGACAGGTGGAGTGACGAGCAGTACTTC. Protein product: CASNGDRWSDEQYF.

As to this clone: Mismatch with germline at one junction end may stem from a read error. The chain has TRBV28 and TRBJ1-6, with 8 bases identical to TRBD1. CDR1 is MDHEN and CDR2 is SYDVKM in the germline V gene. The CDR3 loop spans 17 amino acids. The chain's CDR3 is CASSLWAGGYNNLPLHF. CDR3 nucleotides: TGTGCCAGCAGTTTATGGGCAGGGGGCTACAATAATTTACCCCTCCACTTT.

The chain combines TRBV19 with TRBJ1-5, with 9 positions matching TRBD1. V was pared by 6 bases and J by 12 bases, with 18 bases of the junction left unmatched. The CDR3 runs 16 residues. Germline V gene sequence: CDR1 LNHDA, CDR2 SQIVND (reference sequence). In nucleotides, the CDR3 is TGTGCCAGTAGGGAGGGTTTTGGACAGGGGTATCAGTTCCAGCATTTT. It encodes CASREGFGQGYQFQHF.

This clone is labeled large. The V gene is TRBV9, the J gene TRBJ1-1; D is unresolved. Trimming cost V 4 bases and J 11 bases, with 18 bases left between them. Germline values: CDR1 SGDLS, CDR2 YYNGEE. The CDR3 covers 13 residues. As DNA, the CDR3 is TGTGCCAGCAGCCCCCGTGCTGGCTTTGACGCTTTCTTT. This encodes CASSPRAGFDAFF.

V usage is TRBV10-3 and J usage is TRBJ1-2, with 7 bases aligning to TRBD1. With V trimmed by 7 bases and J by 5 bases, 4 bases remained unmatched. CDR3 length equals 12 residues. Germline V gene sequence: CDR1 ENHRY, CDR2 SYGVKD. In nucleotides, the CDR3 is TGTGCCATCAATGACAGGGCGTATGGCTACACCTTC. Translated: CAINDRAYGYTF.

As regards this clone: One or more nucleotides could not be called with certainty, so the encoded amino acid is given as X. CDR3 sequence reads: CASSTQRGSXEAFF. The CDR3 DNA reads as TGTGCCAGCAGCACCCAGCGGGGGTCAAYTGAAGCTTTCTTT. The chain has TRBV28 and TRBJ1-1, with a tentative D call TRBD1 (5 bases). Germline V gene data show CDR1 as MDHEN and CDR2 as SYDVKM. The CDR3 is 14 residues long. V was pared by 6 bases and J by 7 bases, with 18 bases between.

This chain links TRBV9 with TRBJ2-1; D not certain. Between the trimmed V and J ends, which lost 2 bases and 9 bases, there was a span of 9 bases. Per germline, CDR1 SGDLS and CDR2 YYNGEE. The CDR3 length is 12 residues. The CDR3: CASSVSQREQFF. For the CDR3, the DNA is TGTGCCAGCAGCGTGTCCCAGCGTGAGCAGTTCTTC.

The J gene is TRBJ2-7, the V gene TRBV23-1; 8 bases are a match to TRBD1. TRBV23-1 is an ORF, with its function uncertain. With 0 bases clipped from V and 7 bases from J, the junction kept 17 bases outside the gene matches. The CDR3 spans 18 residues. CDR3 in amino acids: CASSQSKGTGLNTREQYF. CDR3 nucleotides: TGCGCCAGCAGTCAATCAAAGGGGACAGGACTAAACACCCGAGAGCAGTACTTC.

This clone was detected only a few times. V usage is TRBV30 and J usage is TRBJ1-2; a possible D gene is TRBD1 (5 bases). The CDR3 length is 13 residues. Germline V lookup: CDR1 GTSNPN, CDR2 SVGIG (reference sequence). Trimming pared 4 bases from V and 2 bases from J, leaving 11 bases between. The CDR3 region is CAWTRGTNYGYTF. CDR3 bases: TGTGCCTGGACGCGCGGGACCAACTATGGCTACACCTTC.

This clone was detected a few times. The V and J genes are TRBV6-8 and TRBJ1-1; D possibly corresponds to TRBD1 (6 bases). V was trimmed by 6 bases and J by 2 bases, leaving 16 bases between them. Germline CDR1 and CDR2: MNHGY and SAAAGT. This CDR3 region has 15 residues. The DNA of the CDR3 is TGTGCCAGCAGGTCACAGGGTTTTTCAAACACTGAAGCTTTCTTT. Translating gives CASRSQGFSNTEAFF.

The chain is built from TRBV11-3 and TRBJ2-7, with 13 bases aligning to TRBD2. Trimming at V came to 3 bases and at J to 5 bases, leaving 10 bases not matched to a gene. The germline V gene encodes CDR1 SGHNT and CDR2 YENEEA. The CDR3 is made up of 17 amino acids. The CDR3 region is CASSLRTSGRSPHEQYF. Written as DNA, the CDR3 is TGTGCCAGCAGCTTGAGGACTAGCGGGAGATCCCCCCACGAGCAGTACTTC.

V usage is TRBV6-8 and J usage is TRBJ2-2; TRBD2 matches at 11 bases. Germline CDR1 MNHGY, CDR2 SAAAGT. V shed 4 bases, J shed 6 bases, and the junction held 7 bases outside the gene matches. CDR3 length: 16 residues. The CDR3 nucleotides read TGTGCCAGCAGTTCCGTAGCGGGAGGGCCCGCCGGGGAGCTGTTTTTT. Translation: CASSSVAGGPAGELFF.

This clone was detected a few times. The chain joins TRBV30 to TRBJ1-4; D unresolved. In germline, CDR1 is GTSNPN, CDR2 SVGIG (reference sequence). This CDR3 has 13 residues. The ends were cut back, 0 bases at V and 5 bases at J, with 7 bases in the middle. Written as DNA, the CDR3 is TGTGCCTGGAGTGTAGGCCCCAATGAAAAACTGTTTTTT. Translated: CAWSVGPNEKLFF.

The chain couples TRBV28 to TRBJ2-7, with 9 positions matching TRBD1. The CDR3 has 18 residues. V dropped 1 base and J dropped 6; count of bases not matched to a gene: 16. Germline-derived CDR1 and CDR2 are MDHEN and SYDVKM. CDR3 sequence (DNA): TGTGCCAGCAGTTTATCTTCTCTTTGGGACAGGGTTAAGTTCGAGCAGTACTTC. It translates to CASSLSSLWDRVKFEQYF.

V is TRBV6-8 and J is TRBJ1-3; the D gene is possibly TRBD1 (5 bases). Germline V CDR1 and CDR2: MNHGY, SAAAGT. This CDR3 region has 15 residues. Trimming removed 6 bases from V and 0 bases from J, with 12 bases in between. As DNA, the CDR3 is TGTGCCAGCAGAGACTTTGACAGCTCTGGAAACACCATATATTTT. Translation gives CASRDFDSSGNTIYF.

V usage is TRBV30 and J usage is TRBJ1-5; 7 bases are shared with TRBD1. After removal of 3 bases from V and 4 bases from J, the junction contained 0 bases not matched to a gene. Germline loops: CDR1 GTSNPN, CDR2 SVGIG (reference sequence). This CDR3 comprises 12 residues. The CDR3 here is CAWRTGNQPQHF. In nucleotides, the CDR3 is TGTGCCTGGAGGACAGGGAATCAGCCCCAGCATTTT.

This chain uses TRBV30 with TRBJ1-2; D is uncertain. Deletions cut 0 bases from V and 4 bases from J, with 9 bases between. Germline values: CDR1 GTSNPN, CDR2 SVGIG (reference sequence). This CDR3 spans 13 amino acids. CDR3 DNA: TGTGCCTGGAGTGTAGGCGTGATCTATGGCTACACCTTC. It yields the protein CAWSVGVIYGYTF.